This entry is about one T cell receptor beta chain. What it binds is not known. The data derive from a study of OX40 agonist ivuxolimab in advanced cancers. Regarding the study as a whole: Partial responders dosed at 0.1-3.0 mg/kg displayed clonal expansion ranking among the lowest. At 0.1 to 3.0 mg/kg and by week 6, clonal expansion occurred in CD4+ and CD8+ blood T cells.

Produced via immunoSEQ multiplex PCR; TCRdb's table is partial and in-frame only. The data show about 82,000 clones, about 91% seen once. This CDR3 is built from 14 residues. The V gene end was trimmed by 6 bases and the J gene end by 6 bases; junction bases not matched to a gene: 7. Germline CDR1 and CDR2: LNHDA and SQIVND (reference sequence). This receptor was identified in an adult with an advanced solid tumor such as melanoma, head and neck, liver or kidney cancer. The sample consisted of CD4+ or CD8+ T cells sorted from blood, taken in a trial of the OX40 agonist ivuxolimab. The chain combines TRBV19 with TRBJ2-2; 7 nucleotides match TRBD1. CDR3 amino acids: CASRTGTVPGELFF. CDR3 coding DNA: TGTGCCAGTAGGACAGGGACAGTCCCCGGGGAGCTGTTTTTT.